These T cell receptor beta chains were read from a single sample in a study of T cell responses to AZD1222 COVID-19 vaccine. Generated by immunoSEQ multiplex PCR, the TCRdb table keeps only in-frame clones and is missing some. The sample contains about 100,000 clones, about nine tenths of which appear only once. The specimen comprised peripheral blood, sampled on day 0 of AZD1222 vaccination. All receptors come from an adult in good health. Both conserved end residues are part of each CDR3. The D gene is left open where the match is weak.

j_call d_call v_call cdr3_aa
TRBJ1-1 - TRBV5-8 CASSEGPNTEAFF
TRBJ2-7 - TRBV30 CASETAYEQYF
TRBJ1-4 - TRBV6-5 CASRQGKNEKLFF
TRBJ1-2 - TRBV30 CAWSVSLFGNYGYTF
TRBJ1-4 TRBD1 TRBV5-4 CASSLRAGGPATNEKLFF
TRBJ1-6 - TRBV14 CASSQGLGSPLHF
TRBJ2-1 - TRBV7-9 CASSSQGETYYNEQFF
TRBJ2-3 TRBD1 TRBV3-1/TRBV3-2 CASSRTRDRLTDTQYF
TRBJ2-7 - TRBV7-8 CASSSRGYYEQYF
TRBJ2-5 TRBD2 TRBV11-3 CASSLEHWGVRTGGPGTQYF
TRBJ1-2 TRBD1 TRBV6-5 CASSSGTGDWSYGYTF
TRBJ2-1 - TRBV7-2 CASSTGRALNEQFF
TRBJ1-4 - TRBV4-1 CASSQDLRGNEKLFF
TRBJ1-1 - TRBV28 CASSLLNTEAFF
TRBJ2-7 - TRBV9 CASSSQGHEQYF
TRBJ2-5 - TRBV7-2 CASSLGSGPETQYF
TRBJ2-1 - TRBV28 CASSAYSLNGFF
TRBJ1-1 - TRBV7-8 CASSLAVGTGGGAFF
TRBJ1-1 - TRBV4-1 CASSQVIGGHMNTEAFF
TRBJ2-5 - TRBV6-5 CASSSQGETQYF
TRBJ2-7 - TRBV6-1 CASSEYGGALYEQYF
TRBJ1-4 - TRBV4-1 CASSQEHLGATNEKLFF
TRBJ1-3 TRBD1 TRBV14 CASSPHRGSGNTIYF
TRBJ1-3 - TRBV3-1/TRBV3-2 CASSQDRMVGGGNTIYF
TRBJ2-3 - TRBV14 CASSQERRLAQYF
TRBJ1-1 - TRBV5-5 CASSLWQGVNTEAFF
TRBJ1-1 - TRBV7-9 CASSLSAAMNTEAFF
TRBJ1-1 - TRBV27 CASSLDGGRTEAFF
TRBJ1-1 TRBD1 TRBV19 CASSRYGTGRENTEAFF
TRBJ2-7 TRBD1 TRBV5-1 CASSGDRTYEQYF
TRBJ2-2 TRBD1 TRBV28 CASSLNTGGVTGELFF
TRBJ1-2 TRBD1 TRBV19 CAAQAGTGDGYTF
TRBJ2-3 - TRBV9 CASSEGGTDTQYF
TRBJ2-3 - TRBV4-1 CASSQEGTPATQYF
TRBJ1-2 - TRBV6-5 CASSYGTLSSGYTF
TRBJ1-2 TRBD1 TRBV4-1 CASSPNKRGTGGGYGYTF
TRBJ2-1 TRBD1 TRBV9 CASSLLGTVGYNEQFF
TRBJ1-1 TRBD1 TRBV19 CASSMDRAEAFF
TRBJ1-1 - TRBV29-1 CSVVRTYEAFF
TRBJ2-6 - TRBV2 CASSAPSGANVLTF
TRBJ2-1 TRBD1 TRBV2 CASSATGFGEQFF
TRBJ2-3 - TRBV7-3 CASSLESTSTDTQYF
TRBJ2-2 TRBD2 TRBV5-4 CASSLFSSGETGELFF
TRBJ2-7 TRBD1 TRBV10-2 CASSADRDRFSYEQYF
TRBJ2-1 - TRBV4-1 CASSQVEAPPYNEQFF
TRBJ1-2 - TRBV5-1 CASSPYRLGTYGYTF
TRBJ2-7 TRBD1 TRBV27 CASSFGRQGLAYEQYF
TRBJ1-1 - TRBV2 CASCGNSNTEAFF